What follows are 25 T cell receptor beta chains derived from one specimen sequenced in a study of blood T cell repertoires in COVID-19. Libraries were prepared by immunoSEQ multiplex PCR; TCRdb keeps only in-frame clonotypes and omits some of them. This table holds about 46,000 clones, 85% to 90% found once. The specimen sequenced was peripheral blood. These receptors were taken from an older man with active COVID-19.

This clone was seen only once. V gene TRBV24-1 combines with J gene TRBJ1-2; D may be TRBD1 (6 bases). Germline CDR1 is KGHDR and CDR2 is SFDVKD. This CDR3 spans 14 amino acids. The germline V and J ends were trimmed by 4 bases and 2 bases, with 10 bases remaining between them. For the CDR3, the DNA is TGTGCCACCAGTGACCCAGACAGGAACTATGGCTACACCTTC. It encodes CATSDPDRNYGYTF.

This sequence joins TRBV27 and TRBJ1-1, with 9 nucleotides matching TRBD1. This CDR3 region has 15 residues. The germline V gene encodes CDR1 MNHEY and CDR2 SMNVEV (reference sequence). The V and J ends lost 5 bases and 5 bases, in that order; junction bases with no gene match: 9. The CDR3 DNA reads as TGTGCCAGCAGTGCTACAGGGGGCCGGGGAACTGAAGCTTTCTTT. It yields the protein CASSATGGRGTEAFF.

This sequence joins TRBV27 and TRBJ1-4; D is ambiguous. Trimming removed 3 bases from V and 3 bases from J, with 11 bases in between. The germline gives CDR1 MNHEY, CDR2 SMNVEV (reference sequence). This CDR3 has 15 amino acids. CDR3: CASSFGGVPNEKLFF. The CDR3 DNA sequence: TGTGCCAGCAGTTTCGGAGGAGTCCCTAATGAAAAACTGTTTTTT.

This clone showed up just a few times. The chain links TRBV6-4 to TRBJ1-2, with TRBD1 identical over 8 bases. V was pared by 2 bases and J by 8 bases, with 10 bases of the junction left unmatched. The CDR3 totals 15 residues. The germline CDR1 and CDR2 sequences are MRHNA and SNTAGT. The CDR3 region has the DNA TGTGCCAGCAGTGACGGAAACAGGGGGATTGACGGCTACACCTTC. The encoded protein is CASSDGNRGIDGYTF.

The sample holds one count of this clone. V usage is TRBV30 and J usage is TRBJ1-3, with TRBD1 matching 7 bases. Germline V lookup: CDR1 GTSNPN, CDR2 SVGIG (reference sequence). The CDR3 is 14 amino acids. V was clipped by 4 bases and J by 4 bases; unmatched bases: 7. The CDR3 DNA reads TGTGCCTGGACGTTCCGGGACAGAGGAAACACCATATATTTT. Translation gives CAWTFRDRGNTIYF. The full variable domain, completed using reference TRBV30 and TRBJ1-3, is SQTIHQWPATLVQPVGSPLSLECTVEGTSNPNLYWYRQAAGRGLQLLFYSVGIGQISSEVPQNLSASRPQDRQFILSSKKLLLSDSGFYLCAWTFRDRGNTIYFGEGSWLTVV.

The J gene is TRBJ1-1, the V gene TRBV9, with 8 bases fitting TRBD1. Germline trimming cut 4 bases from V and 5 bases from J; bases unmatched to any gene: 7. CDR1 and CDR2 from the germline V gene are SGDLS and YYNGEE. CDR3 size: 14 residues. The CDR3 here is CASSPLRTGTEAFF. Written as DNA, the CDR3 is TGTGCCAGCAGCCCCCTCCGGACAGGGACTGAAGCTTTCTTT.

The chain carries TRBV11-2 and TRBJ2-1; 9 nucleotides agree with TRBD2. CDR3 length: 16 residues. CDR1 is SGHAT and CDR2 is FQNNGV in the germline V gene. With 3 bases clipped from V and 7 bases from J, the junction kept 10 bases outside the gene matches. CDR3 bases: TGTGCCAGCAGCTTCCGAGGTAGCGGGAGTGTTAATGAGCAGTTCTTC. Translation: CASSFRGSGSVNEQFF.

This sequence joins TRBV6-2 or TRBV6-3 and TRBJ1-1; 9 nucleotides match TRBD1. CDR1 is MNHEY, CDR2 SVGEGT, per germline. V lost 1 base and J lost 5; bases outside the gene matches: 14. CDR3 length equals 18 residues. The CDR3 DNA sequence: TGTGCCAGCAGTTACTTAACAGGGGGCGCACGATCCGAAACTGAAGCTTTCTTT. It is translated as CASSYLTGGARSETEAFF.

V and J are TRBV5-5 and TRBJ2-7; 10 bases are a match to TRBD2. The CDR3 extends over 19 amino acids. J gave up 4 bases and V 0 bases, and 16 bases lay outside the gene matches. CDR1 and CDR2 from the germline V gene are SGHKS and YYEKEE (reference sequence). The CDR3 loop is CASSLAKGEAGGHRYEQYF. CDR3 DNA sequence: TGTGCCAGCAGCTTGGCCAAGGGGGAAGCGGGAGGGCATAGGTACGAGCAGTACTTC.

CDR3 region: CASSESRGGELFF. As DNA, the CDR3 is TGTGCCAGCAGTGAGAGCAGGGGCGGGGAGCTGTTTTTT. The chain employs TRBV2 and TRBJ2-2, with a weak D call TRBD1 (6 bases). Germline CDR1 is SNHLY and CDR2 is FYNNEI. V was pared by 3 bases and J by 7 bases, with 9 bases between. CDR3 length equals 13 residues.

The V call is TRBV28, the J call TRBJ1-1; 8 positions match TRBD1. CDR1 and CDR2 (germline): MDHEN, SYDVKM. J gave up 1 base and V 7 bases, and 5 bases lay outside the gene matches. The CDR3 runs to 14 residues. This chain's CDR3 is CASITGTGNTEAFF. As DNA, the CDR3 is TGTGCCAGCATCACCGGGACAGGGAACACTGAAGCTTTCTTT.

The chain combines TRBV6-5 with TRBJ2-7, with 9 bases identical to TRBD2. CDR3 length equals 14 residues. The V gene's germline CDR1 is MNHEY and CDR2 SVGAGI. The J segment lost 4 bases and the V segment lost 6 bases, leaving 7 bases of the junction unmatched. CDR3 residues: CASRPAGGPYEQYF. Here the CDR3 DNA reads TGTGCCAGCAGACCCGCGGGAGGGCCTTACGAGCAGTACTTC.

The genes are TRBV6-6 and TRBJ2-6; 7 bases match TRBD1. Germline lookup yields CDR1 MNHNY and CDR2 SVGAGI (reference sequence). There are 16 residues in the CDR3. V lost 6 bases, J lost 0 bases, and 5 bases stayed unmatched. The DNA for the CDR3 is TGTGCCAGCAGGGGACAGCTCGACTCTGGGGCCAACGTCCTGACTTTC. This translates into CASRGQLDSGANVLTF.

J is TRBJ2-7 and V is TRBV6-5, with D tentatively TRBD1 (5 bases). The length of the CDR3 is 13 residues. V was shortened by 6 bases and J by 7 bases, with 16 bases between the two germline ends. CDR1 is MNHEY, CDR2 SVGAGI, per germline. The CDR3 is CASRRSREGEQYF. The CDR3 bases are TGTGCCAGCAGAAGGAGCAGGGAAGGGGAGCAGTACTTC.

The chain's CDR3 is CASSSSSGMLMGTSSYNEQFF. Here the CDR3 DNA reads TGTGCCAGCAGTTCTTCTAGCGGGATGCTCATGGGGACCAGCTCCTACAATGAGCAGTTCTTC. The rearrangement uses TRBV28 and TRBJ2-1; TRBD2 aligns across 9 bases. The length of the CDR3 is 21 residues. The V segment lost 4 bases and the J segment 0 bases; nucleotides outside the gene matches: 19. Germline lookup yields CDR1 MDHEN and CDR2 SYDVKM.

The CDR3 nucleotides read TGTGCCAGCCGCAGCTACAATGAGCAGTTCTTC. Translating it yields CASRSYNEQFF. This chain joins TRBV27 and TRBJ2-1; D unresolved. Germline CDR1 and CDR2: MNHEY and SMNVEV (reference sequence). Between the trimmed V and J ends, which lost 8 bases and 3 bases, there was a span of 5 bases. CDR3 length: 11 amino acids.

V usage is TRBV4-1 and J usage is TRBJ2-1; D remains unclear. The CDR3 totals 15 residues. V gave up 1 base and J gave up 7 bases, with 14 bases separating them. Germline CDR1 reads MGHRA; CDR2 reads YSYEKL. The CDR3 DNA reads TGCGCCAGCAGCCAAGGGTTAATAGGAGAAAATGAGCAGTTCTTC. Translated: CASSQGLIGENEQFF.

The rearrangement uses TRBV5-6 and TRBJ2-7; 10 positions agree with TRBD2. Losses at the gene ends were 4 bases for V and 7 bases for J; bases not matched to a gene: 14. The CDR3 loop spans 16 amino acids. The V gene's germline CDR1 is SGHDT and CDR2 YYEEEE. This chain's CDR3 is CASSLLSLAGAWEQYF. CDR3 sequence (DNA): TGTGCCAGCAGCCTTTTATCTCTAGCGGGAGCGTGGGAGCAGTACTTC.

The J gene is TRBJ1-1, the V gene TRBV20-1; D unresolved. V lost 6 bases to trimming and J lost 8 bases, with 10 bases between them. The CDR3 covers 10 residues. Germline V gene data show CDR1 as DFQATT and CDR2 as SNEGSKA (reference sequence). CDR3 loop: CSAITPEAFF. The CDR3 DNA reads TGCAGTGCAATTACACCCGAAGCTTTCTTT.

The gene calls are TRBV4-1 and TRBJ1-5; D unclear. V gave up 3 bases and J gave up 6 bases, with 18 bases separating them. The CDR3 loop spans 16 amino acids. Germline CDR1 reads MGHRA; CDR2 reads YSYEKL. CDR3 sequence (DNA): TGCGCCAGCAGCCAGACCTTGGTTCGTGGGCCTCAGCCCCAGCATTTT. Translating gives CASSQTLVRGPQPQHF.

The V and J genes are TRBV3-1 (or the pseudogene TRBV3-2) and TRBJ2-7; 8 bases align to TRBD1. This CDR3 has 15 amino acids. Trimming at V came to 1 base and at J to 1 base, leaving 3 bases not matched to a gene. Germline assignment: CDR1 LGHDT and CDR2 YNNKEL (reference sequence). The DNA for the CDR3 is TGTGCCAGCAGCCAAGCCACAGGGGGTTCCTACGAGCAGTACTTC. Residues: CASSQATGGSYEQYF.

The chain links TRBV7-3 to TRBJ1-5, with 10 positions matching TRBD1. This CDR3 has 16 residues. Germline V gives CDR1 SGHTA, CDR2 FQGTGA. Trimming took 1 base from V and 4 from J; bases not matched to a gene: 4. The CDR3 nucleotides read TGTGCCAGCAGCTTAATCGGGACAGGGGTAAATCAGCCCCAGCATTTT. This translates into CASSLIGTGVNQPQHF.

The V gene is TRBV7-8, the J gene TRBJ1-5; D perhaps matches TRBD1 (6 bases). The CDR3 has 14 residues. V dropped 5 bases and J dropped 3 bases, with 11 bases sitting between them. Germline V CDR1 and CDR2: SGHVS, FQNEAQ. The CDR3 protein is CASSPDRNNQPQHF. The DNA of the CDR3 is TGTGCCAGCAGCCCCGACAGGAACAATCAGCCCCAGCATTTT.

The rearrangement uses TRBV5-4 and TRBJ2-2; D is possibly TRBD1 (5 bases). From germline, CDR1 is SGHNT and CDR2 YYREEE (reference sequence). V was clipped by 2 bases and J by 0 bases, with 11 bases between them. The CDR3 length is 16 residues. The CDR3 loop reads CASSFEGETNTGELFF. CDR3 DNA sequence: TGTGCCAGCAGCTTTGAAGGGGAAACGAACACCGGGGAGCTGTTTTTT. The entire variable domain, with the rest obtained from reference TRBV5-4 and TRBJ2-2, is as follows: ETGVTQSPTHLIKTRGQQVTLRCSSQSGHNTVSWYQQALGQGPQFIFQYYREEENGRGNFPPRFSGLQFPNYSSELNVNALELDDSALYLCASSFEGETNTGELFFGEGSRLTVL.

This clone was recorded once. The rearrangement links TRBV5-1 to TRBJ1-4; 8 positions match TRBD1. Germline-derived CDR1 and CDR2 are SGHRS and YFSETQ. CDR3 length: 14 amino acids. V lost 5 bases, J lost 7 bases, and 7 bases stayed unmatched. For the CDR3, the DNA is TGCGCCAGCAGTAAAGGACAGGGCCGTGAAAAACTGTTTTTT. This codes for CASSKGQGREKLFF.